The present T cell receptor beta chain was sequenced within a study of T cells in Graves' hyperthyroidism and ophthalmopathy. Regarding the study as a whole: In the blood, most expanded thyroid clonotypes above 0.001 appeared as well. Separation of ophthalmopathy from stable hyperthyroidism was achieved by a 13 V-J model.

Researchers amplified the TCR beta CDR3 regions from RNA transcripts. Carried out on the TCR CDR3, a first-round RT-PCR used the HTBI primer set. MiXCR was run by TCRdb on the multiplex PCR reads, yielding one entry per CDR3 protein. The sample lists 450,000 to 700,000 distinct CDR3 sequences, under 60% seen once, with 19% in the top ten. Only a few counts were recorded for this clonotype. Its antigen is still unknown. CDR3 length equals 15 residues. Germline lookup yields CDR1 MDHEN and CDR2 SYDVKM. Unmatched junction bases numbered 8, after V lost 7 bases and J lost 5 bases. Sequencing used peripheral blood or thyroid tissue (not recorded which). V is TRBV28 and J is TRBJ2-5; 12 bases align to TRBD1. This TCR came from an adult woman with Graves' disease, either hyperthyroidism or ophthalmopathy (not recorded which). CDR3 coding DNA: TGTGCCAGCAATACGGGACAGGGGGCCGGGGAGACCCAGTACTTC. Protein product: CASNTGQGAGETQYF.